Listed here is a single T cell receptor (beta chain). Antigen: not known. Together with thyroid ultrasound, orbital computed tomography, serum thyroxine and TRAb, clinical symptoms were used for diagnoses. These data originate in a study of T cells in Graves' hyperthyroidism and ophthalmopathy. Looking at the study overall: Peripheral blood was drawn at first diagnosis, prior to all treatment. Findings of the study overall: In the blood, most expanded thyroid clonotypes above 0.001 appeared as well.

The CDR3 extends over 14 amino acids. V gave up 5 bases and J gave up 0 bases, with 11 bases separating them. Germline CDR1 reads GTSNPN; CDR2 reads SVGIG (reference sequence). RNA transcripts gave rise to amplified TCR beta CDR3 regions. Initially, a first-round RT-PCR of the TCR CDR3 employed the HTBI primer set. TCRdb fed the multiplex PCR reads into MiXCR, producing one record per CDR3 protein. The sample includes 450,000 to 650,000 distinct CDR3 sequences, 14% of them seen just once. V usage is TRBV30 and J usage is TRBJ2-1, with D possibly being TRBD2 (7 bases). The clonotype was recovered from a woman younger than 35 with Graves' ophthalmopathy. Specimen: blood. In DNA form, the CDR3 reads TGTGCCTGGGAGGGGGGGGGCTCCTACAATGAGCAGTTCTTC. Residues: CAWEGGGSYNEQFF.